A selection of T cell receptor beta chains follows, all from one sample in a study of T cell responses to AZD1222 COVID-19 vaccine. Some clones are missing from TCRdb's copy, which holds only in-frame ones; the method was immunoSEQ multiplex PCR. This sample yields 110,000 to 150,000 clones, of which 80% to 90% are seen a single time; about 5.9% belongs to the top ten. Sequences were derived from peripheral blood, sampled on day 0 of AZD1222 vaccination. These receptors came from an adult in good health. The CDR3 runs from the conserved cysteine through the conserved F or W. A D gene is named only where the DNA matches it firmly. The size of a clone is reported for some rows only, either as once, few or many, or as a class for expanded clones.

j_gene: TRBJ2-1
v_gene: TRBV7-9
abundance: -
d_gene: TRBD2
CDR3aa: CASSSLLAGGGGDEQFF
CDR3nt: TGTGCCAGCAGCTCGCTCCTAGCGGGAGGAGGTGGAGATGAGCAGTTCTTC

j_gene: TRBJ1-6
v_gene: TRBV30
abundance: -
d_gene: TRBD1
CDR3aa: CAWRDRGDSPLHF
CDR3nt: TGTGCCTGGAGAGACAGGGGCGATTCACCCCTCCACTTT

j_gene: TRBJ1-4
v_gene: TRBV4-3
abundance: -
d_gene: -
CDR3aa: CASSQDSPAGTGRGNEKLFF
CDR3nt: TGCGCCAGCAGCCAAGATAGCCCGGCCGGAACAGGCAGGGGAAATGAAAAACTGTTTTTT

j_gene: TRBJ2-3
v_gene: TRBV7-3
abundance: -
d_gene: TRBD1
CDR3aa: CASSARDRPTDTQYF
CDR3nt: TGTGCCAGCAGCGCGCGGGACAGGCCGACAGATACGCAGTATTTT

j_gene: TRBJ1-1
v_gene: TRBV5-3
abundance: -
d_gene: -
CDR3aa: CARSANITPETEAFF
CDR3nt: TGTGCCAGAAGCGCCAACATTACCCCGGAGACTGAAGCTTTCTTT

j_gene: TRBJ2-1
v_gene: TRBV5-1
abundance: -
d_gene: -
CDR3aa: CASSLYFEQFF
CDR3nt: TGCGCCAGCAGCTTGTACTTTGAGCAGTTCTTC

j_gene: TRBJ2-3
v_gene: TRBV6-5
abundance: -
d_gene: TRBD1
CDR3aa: CASSQQEQGADTQYF
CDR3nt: TGTGCCAGCAGCCAGCAGGAACAGGGGGCAGATACGCAGTATTTT

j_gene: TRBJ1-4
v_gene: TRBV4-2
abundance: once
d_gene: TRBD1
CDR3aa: CASSQDQGQGVGLFF
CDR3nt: TGTGCCAGCAGCCAAGATCAAGGACAGGGAGTTGGTCTGTTTTTT

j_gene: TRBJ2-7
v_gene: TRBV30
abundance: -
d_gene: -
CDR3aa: CAWSRETAEQYF
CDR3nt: TGTGCCTGGAGTAGGGAGACTGCCGAGCAGTACTTC

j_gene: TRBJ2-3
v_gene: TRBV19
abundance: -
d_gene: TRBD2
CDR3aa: CASSIGGGSGDTQYF
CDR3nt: TGTGCCAGTAGTATCGGGGGGGGCTCGGGAGATACGCAGTATTTT

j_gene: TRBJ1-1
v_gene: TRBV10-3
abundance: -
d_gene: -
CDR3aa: CAISDLGGNTEAFF
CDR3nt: TGTGCCATCAGTGATCTGGGGGGAAACACTGAAGCTTTCTTT

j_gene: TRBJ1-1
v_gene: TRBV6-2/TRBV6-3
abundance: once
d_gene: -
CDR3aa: CASSYANTEAFF
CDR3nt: TGTGCCAGCAGTTACGCGAACACTGAAGCTTTCTTT

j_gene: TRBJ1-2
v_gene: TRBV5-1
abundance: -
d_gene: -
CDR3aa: CASSFARLDGYTF
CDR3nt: TGCGCCAGCAGCTTCGCGAGATTGGATGGCTACACCTTC

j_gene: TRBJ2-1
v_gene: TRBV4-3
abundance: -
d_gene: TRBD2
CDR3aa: CASSLLRTSAESSYNEQFF
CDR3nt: TGCGCCAGCAGCCTACTACGGACTAGCGCCGAAAGCTCCTACAATGAGCAGTTCTTC

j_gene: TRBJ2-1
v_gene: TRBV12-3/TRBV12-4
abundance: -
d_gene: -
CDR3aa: CASGGYNEQFF
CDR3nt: TGTGCCAGCGGGGGTTACAATGAGCAGTTCTTC

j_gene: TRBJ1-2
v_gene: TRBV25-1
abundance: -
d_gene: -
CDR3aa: CASSPGKRGRAVGGYTF
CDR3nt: TGTGCCAGCAGCCCCGGGAAGAGGGGTCGAGCCGTGGGTGGCTACACCTTC

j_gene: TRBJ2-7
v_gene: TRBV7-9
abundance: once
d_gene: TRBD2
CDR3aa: CASSLRGVHEQYF
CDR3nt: TGTGCCAGCAGCCTCCGGGGGGTCCACGAGCAGTACTTC

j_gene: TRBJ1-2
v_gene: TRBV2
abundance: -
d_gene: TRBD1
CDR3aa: CASSVIRDSYGYTF
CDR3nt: TGTGCCAGCAGTGTAATTAGGGACAGCTATGGCTACACCTTC

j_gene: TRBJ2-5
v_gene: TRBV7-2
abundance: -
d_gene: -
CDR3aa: CASSLGYQETQYF
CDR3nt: TGTGCCAGCAGCTTAGGTTACCAAGAGACCCAGTACTTC

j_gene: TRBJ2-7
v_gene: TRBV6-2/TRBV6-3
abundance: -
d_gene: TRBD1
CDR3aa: CASSPGTGIYEQYF
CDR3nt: TGTGCCAGCAGCCCGGGGACAGGGATATACGAGCAGTACTTC

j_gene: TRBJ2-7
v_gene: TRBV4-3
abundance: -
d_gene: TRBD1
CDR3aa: CASSQAGTGAYEQYF
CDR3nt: TGCGCCAGCAGCCAAGCGGGTACAGGGGCCTACGAGCAGTACTTC

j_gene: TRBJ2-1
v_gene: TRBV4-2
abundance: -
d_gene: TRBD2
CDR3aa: CASSHDSGIVDEQFF
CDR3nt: TGTGCCAGCAGCCATGATAGCGGGATAGTGGATGAGCAGTTCTTC

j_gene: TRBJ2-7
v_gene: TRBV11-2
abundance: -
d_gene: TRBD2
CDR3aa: CASSLDPSSSGNVYEQYF
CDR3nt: TGTGCCAGCAGCTTAGACCCCAGTTCTAGCGGGAACGTCTACGAGCAGTACTTC

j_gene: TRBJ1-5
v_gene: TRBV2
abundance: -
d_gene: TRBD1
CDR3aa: CASRAGQGAQPQHF
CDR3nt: TGTGCCAGCAGAGCGGGACAGGGCGCCCAGCCCCAGCATTTT

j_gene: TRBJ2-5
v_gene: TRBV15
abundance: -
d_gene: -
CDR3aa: CATSRDFIETQYF
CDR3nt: TGTGCCACCAGCAGAGACTTCATAGAGACCCAGTACTTC

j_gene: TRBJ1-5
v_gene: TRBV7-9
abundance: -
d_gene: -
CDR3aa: CASSLGTGTLNQPQHF
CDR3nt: TGTGCCAGCAGCTTAGGTACCGGGACATTGAATCAGCCCCAGCATTTT